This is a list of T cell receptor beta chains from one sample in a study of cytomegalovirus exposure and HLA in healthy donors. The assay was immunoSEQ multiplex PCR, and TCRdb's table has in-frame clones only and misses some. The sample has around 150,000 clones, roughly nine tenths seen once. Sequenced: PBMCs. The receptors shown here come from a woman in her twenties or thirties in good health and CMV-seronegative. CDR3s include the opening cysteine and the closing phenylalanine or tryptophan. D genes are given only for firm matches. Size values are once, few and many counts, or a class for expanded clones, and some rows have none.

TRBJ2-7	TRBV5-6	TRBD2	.	CASSLDWLAGEQYF	TGTGCCAGCAGCTTGGATTGGCTAGCGGGCGAGCAGTACTTC
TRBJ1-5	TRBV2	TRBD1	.	CASRRGDRGLIPSNQPQHF	TGTGCCAGCAGGAGAGGAGACAGGGGGCTTATTCCCAGCAATCAGCCCCAGCATTTT
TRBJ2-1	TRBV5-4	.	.	CASSSREGGLYNEQFF	TGTGCCAGCAGCTCGAGAGAGGGAGGTCTATACAATGAGCAGTTCTTC
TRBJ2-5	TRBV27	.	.	CASSFRVGQETQYF	TGTGCCAGCAGTTTCAGGGTGGGCCAAGAGACCCAGTACTTC
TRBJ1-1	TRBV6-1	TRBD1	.	CASSAGTGGAWRGNTEAFF	TGTGCCAGCAGTGCCGGGACAGGGGGCGCGTGGAGGGGGAACACTGAAGCTTTCTTT
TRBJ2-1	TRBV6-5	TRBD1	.	CASSFRTGRFGSEQFF	TGTGCCAGCAGTTTCCGGACAGGCAGATTTGGGAGTGAGCAGTTCTTC
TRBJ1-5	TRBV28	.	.	CASSWSTGKVQPQHF	TGTGCCAGCAGTTGGAGTACGGGGAAGGTGCAGCCCCAGCATTTT
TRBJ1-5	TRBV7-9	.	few	CASSRGAGDSQPQHF	TGTGCCAGCAGCAGAGGGGCAGGAGATTCACAGCCCCAGCATTTT
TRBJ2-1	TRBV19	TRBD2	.	CASRGVSYNEQFF	TGTGCCAGCCGGGGGGTCTCCTACAATGAGCAGTTCTTC
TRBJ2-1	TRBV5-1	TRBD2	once	CASSFSASGRLKAYNEQFF	TGCGCCAGCAGCTTTTCGGCTAGCGGGAGGCTCAAGGCCTACAATGAGCAGTTCTTC
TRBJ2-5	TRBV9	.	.	CASSVDSSGQTQYF	TGTGCCAGCAGCGTAGATAGTAGCGGTCAGACCCAGTACTTC
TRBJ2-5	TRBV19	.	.	CASSPDGWQTQYF	TGTGCCAGTAGTCCCGATGGTTGGCAGACCCAGTACTTC
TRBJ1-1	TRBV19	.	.	CASSISHSNSGGYSAFF	TGTGCCAGTAGTATATCGCACAGCAATTCCGGAGGGTATTCGGCTTTCTTT
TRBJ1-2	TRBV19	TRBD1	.	CASSLGTGGDYGYTF	TGTGCCAGTAGTCTCGGGACAGGGGGAGACTATGGCTACACCTTC
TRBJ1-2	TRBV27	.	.	CASSLFQGDYGYTF	TGTGCCAGCAGTTTATTTCAAGGGGACTATGGCTACACCTTC
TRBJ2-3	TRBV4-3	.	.	CASSRGRASTDTQYF	TGCGCCAGCAGCCGCGGTCGGGCCAGCACAGATACGCAGTATTTT
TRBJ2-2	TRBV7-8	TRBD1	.	CASSFQDRGSPGELFF	TGTGCCAGCAGCTTTCAGGACAGGGGGTCTCCCGGGGAGCTGTTTTTT
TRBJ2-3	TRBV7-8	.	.	CASSQDWTATDTQYF	TGTGCCAGCAGTCAGGACTGGACCGCTACAGATACGCAGTATTTT
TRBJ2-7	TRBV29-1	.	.	CSVARTMRYEQYF	TGCAGCGTTGCACGGACAATGAGGTACGAGCAGTACTTC
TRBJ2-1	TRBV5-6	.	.	CASSEDNEQFF	TGTGCCAGCAGCGAGGACAATGAGCAGTTCTTC
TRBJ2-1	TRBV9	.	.	CASSASVQGRNEQFF	TGTGCCAGCAGCGCATCCGTACAGGGGAGGAATGAGCAGTTCTTC
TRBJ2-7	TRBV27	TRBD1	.	CASSSDRGIYEQYF	TGTGCCAGCAGTTCGGACAGGGGAATCTACGAGCAGTACTTC
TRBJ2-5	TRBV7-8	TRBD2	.	CASSSIGLAGPKETQYF	TGTGCCAGCAGCTCTATTGGACTAGCGGGACCGAAAGAGACCCAGTACTTC
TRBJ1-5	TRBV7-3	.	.	CASSVDGRSNQPQHF	TGTGCCAGCAGCGTGGACGGCAGATCCAATCAGCCCCAGCATTTT
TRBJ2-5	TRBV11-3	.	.	CASSLGERATQYF	TGTGCCAGCAGCTTAGGGGAACGAGCGACCCAGTACTTC
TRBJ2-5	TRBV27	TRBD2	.	CASSHGAGGPRETQYF	TGTGCCAGCAGCCATGGAGCGGGGGGGCCACGAGAGACCCAGTACTTC
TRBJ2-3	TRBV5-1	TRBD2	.	CASSLAWWRGATDTQYF	TGCGCCAGCAGCTTGGCGTGGTGGCGGGGGGCGACAGATACGCAGTATTTT
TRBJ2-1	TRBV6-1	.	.	CAIEQWEQFF	TGTGCCATCGAACAGTGGGAGCAGTTCTTC
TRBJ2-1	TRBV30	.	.	CAWSRLARGDEQFF	TGTGCCTGGAGTAGGCTAGCGAGGGGAGATGAGCAGTTCTTC
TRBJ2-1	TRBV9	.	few	CASSEQPGSYNEQFF	TGTGCCAGCAGCGAGCAGCCCGGCTCCTACAATGAGCAGTTCTTC
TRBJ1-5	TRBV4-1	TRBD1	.	CASSLNRGHNQPQHF	TGCGCCAGCAGCCTTAACAGGGGGCACAATCAGCCCCAGCATTTT
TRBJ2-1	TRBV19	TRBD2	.	CASSIVWLADNEQFF	TGTGCCAGTAGTATCGTCTGGCTAGCGGACAATGAGCAGTTCTTC
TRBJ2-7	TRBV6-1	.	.	CASSKTYNYEQYF	TGTGCCAGCAGTAAGACTTATAACTACGAGCAGTACTTC
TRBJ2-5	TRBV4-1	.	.	CASSQDSRVETQYF	TGCGCCAGCAGCCAAGATTCCCGGGTGGAGACCCAGTACTTC
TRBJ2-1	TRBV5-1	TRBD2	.	CASTDVHGGSGEQFF	TGCGCCAGCACCGACGTCCACGGCGGGAGCGGCGAGCAGTTCTTC
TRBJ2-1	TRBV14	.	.	CASSQLGVRGHEQFF	TGTGCCAGCAGCCAATTGGGAGTCAGAGGCCATGAGCAGTTCTTC
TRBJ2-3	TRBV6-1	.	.	CASRAGTQYF	TGTGCCAGCAGGGCGGGTACGCAGTATTTT
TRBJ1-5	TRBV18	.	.	CASSPDGYPNQPQHF	TGTGCCAGCTCACCCGACGGATACCCCAATCAGCCCCAGCATTTT
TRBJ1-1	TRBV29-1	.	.	CSVGRRTEAFF	TGCAGCGTTGGGCGCCGCACTGAAGCTTTCTTT
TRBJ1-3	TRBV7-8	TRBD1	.	CASSSQTGSGNTIYF	TGTGCCAGCAGCTCCCAGACAGGGTCTGGAAACACCATATATTTT
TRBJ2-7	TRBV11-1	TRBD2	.	CASSLGPSGDYEQYF	TGTGCCAGCAGCTTAGGTCCCAGCGGGGACTACGAGCAGTACTTC
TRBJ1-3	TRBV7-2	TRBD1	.	CASSMNRGPAGNTIYF	TGTGCCAGCAGCATGAACAGGGGGCCAGCTGGAAACACCATATATTTT
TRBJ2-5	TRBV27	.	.	CASSPDGPGGGRETQYF	TGTGCCAGCAGTCCCGATGGTCCCGGTGGGGGGAGAGAGACCCAGTACTTC
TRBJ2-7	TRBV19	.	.	CASSNAGNSYEQYF	TGTGCCAGTAGTAATGCAGGTAACTCCTACGAGCAGTACTTC
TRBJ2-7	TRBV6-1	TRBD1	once	CASGQGFYEQYF	TGTGCCAGCGGACAGGGGTTCTACGAGCAGTACTTC
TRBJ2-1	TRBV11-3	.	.	CASSLDATYNEQFF	TGTGCCAGCAGCTTAGACGCTACTTACAATGAGCAGTTCTTC
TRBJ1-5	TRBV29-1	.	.	CSATQGIGQPQHF	TGCAGCGCCACCCAGGGGATCGGCCAGCCCCAGCATTTT
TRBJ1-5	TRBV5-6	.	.	CASSLSQNNQPQHF	TGTGCCAGCAGCTTGTCGCAGAACAATCAGCCCCAGCATTTT
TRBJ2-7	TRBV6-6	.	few	CASSLAPTYEQYF	TGTGCCAGCAGTCTAGCGCCTACCTACGAGCAGTACTTC
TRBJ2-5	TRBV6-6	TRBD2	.	CASSSGTMETQYF	TGTGCCAGCAGCTCCGGGACTATGGAGACCCAGTACTTC
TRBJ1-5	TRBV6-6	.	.	CASSARQDLNQPQHF	TGTGCCAGCAGTGCCCGACAGGACCTAAATCAGCCCCAGCATTTT
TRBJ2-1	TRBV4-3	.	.	CASSQDGRVNEQFF	TGCGCCAGCAGCCAAGATGGACGGGTCAATGAGCAGTTCTTC
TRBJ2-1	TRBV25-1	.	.	CASLKGGYDEQFF	TGTGCCAGCCTCAAAGGGGGGTACGACGAGCAGTTCTTC
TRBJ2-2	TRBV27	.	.	CASSLFNTGELFF	TGTGCCAGCAGTTTATTCAACACCGGGGAGCTGTTTTTT
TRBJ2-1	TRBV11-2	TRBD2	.	CASSFLSTSVYNERQFF	TGTGCCAGCAGCTTCCTGTCCACTAGCGTCTACAATGAGCGGCAGTTCTTC
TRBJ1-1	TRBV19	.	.	CASSTNTEAFF	TGTGCCAGTAGTACAAACACTGAAGCTTTCTTT